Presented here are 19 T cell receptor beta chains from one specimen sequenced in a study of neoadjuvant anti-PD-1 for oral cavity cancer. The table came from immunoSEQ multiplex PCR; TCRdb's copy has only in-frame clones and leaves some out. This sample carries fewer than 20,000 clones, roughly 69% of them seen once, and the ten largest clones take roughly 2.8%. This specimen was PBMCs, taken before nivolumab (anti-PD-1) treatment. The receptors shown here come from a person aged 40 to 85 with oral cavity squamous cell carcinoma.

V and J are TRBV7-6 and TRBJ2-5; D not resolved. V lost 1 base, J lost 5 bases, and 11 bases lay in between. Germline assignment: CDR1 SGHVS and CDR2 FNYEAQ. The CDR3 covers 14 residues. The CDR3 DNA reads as TGTGCCAGCAGCTTAGGTGTGGGTGACGAGACCCAGTACTTC. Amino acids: CASSLGVGDETQYF.

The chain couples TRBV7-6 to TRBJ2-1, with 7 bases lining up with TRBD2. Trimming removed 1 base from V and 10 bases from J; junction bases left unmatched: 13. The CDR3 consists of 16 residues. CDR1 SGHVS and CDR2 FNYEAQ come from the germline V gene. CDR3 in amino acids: CASSLGLRERGGEQFF. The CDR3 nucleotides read TGTGCCAGCAGCTTAGGACTGCGGGAGAGAGGAGGCGAGCAGTTCTTC. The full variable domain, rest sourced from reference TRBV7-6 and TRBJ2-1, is GAGVSQSPRYKVTKRGQDVALRCDPISGHVSLYWYRQALGQGPEFLTYFNYEAQQDKSGLPNDRFSAERPEGSISTLTIQRTEQRDSAMYRCASSLGLRERGGEQFFGPGTRLTVL.

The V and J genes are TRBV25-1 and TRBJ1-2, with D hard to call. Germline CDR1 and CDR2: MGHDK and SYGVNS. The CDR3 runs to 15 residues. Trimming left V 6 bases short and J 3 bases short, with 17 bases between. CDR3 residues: CASRAGSTKDYGYTF. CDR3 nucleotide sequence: TGTGCCAGCAGAGCCGGGTCCACGAAGGACTATGGCTACACCTTC.

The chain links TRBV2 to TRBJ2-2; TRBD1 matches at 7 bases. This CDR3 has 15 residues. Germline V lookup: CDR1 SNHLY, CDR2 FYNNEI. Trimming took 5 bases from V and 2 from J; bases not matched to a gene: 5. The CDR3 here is CASSPDRINTGELFF. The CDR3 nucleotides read TGTGCCAGCAGTCCGGACAGGATTAACACCGGGGAGCTGTTTTTT.

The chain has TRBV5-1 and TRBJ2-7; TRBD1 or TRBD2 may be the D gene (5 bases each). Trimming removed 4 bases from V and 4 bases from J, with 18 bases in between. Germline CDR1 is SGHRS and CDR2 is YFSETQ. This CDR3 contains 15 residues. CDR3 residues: CASSNPGREGYEQYF. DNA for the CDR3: TGCGCCAGCAGCAACCCGGGACGTGAGGGATACGAGCAGTACTTC.

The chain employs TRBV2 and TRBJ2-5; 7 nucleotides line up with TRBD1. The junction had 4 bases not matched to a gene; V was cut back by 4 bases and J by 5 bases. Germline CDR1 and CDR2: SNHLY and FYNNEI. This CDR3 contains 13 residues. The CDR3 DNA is TGTGCCAGCAGTGTACAGGGGCTGGAGACCCAGTACTTC. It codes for CASSVQGLETQYF.

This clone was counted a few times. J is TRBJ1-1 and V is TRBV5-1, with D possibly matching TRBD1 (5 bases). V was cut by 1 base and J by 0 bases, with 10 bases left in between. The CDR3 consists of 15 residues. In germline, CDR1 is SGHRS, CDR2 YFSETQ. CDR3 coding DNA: TGCGCCAGCAGCTTGTGGGGGGTAATGAACACTGAAGCTTTCTTT. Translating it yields CASSLWGVMNTEAFF.

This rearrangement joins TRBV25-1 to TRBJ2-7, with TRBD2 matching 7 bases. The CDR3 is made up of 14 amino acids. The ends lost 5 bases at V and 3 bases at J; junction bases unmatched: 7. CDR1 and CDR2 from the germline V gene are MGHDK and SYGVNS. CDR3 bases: TGTGCCAGCAGTCAGGGCGCGGGGGTCTACGAGCAGTACTTC. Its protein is CASSQGAGVYEQYF.

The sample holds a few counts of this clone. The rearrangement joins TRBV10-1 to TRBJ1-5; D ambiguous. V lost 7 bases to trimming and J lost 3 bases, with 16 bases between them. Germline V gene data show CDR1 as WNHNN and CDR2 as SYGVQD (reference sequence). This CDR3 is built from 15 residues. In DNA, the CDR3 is TGCGCCAGCACCCAGACCCCCGAACCCAATCAGCCCCAGCATTTT. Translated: CASTQTPEPNQPQHF.

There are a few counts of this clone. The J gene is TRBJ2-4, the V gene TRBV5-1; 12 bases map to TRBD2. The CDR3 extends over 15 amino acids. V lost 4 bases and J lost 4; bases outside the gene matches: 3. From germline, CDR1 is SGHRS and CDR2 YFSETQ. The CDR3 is CASSPTSGGKNIQYF. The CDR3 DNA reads TGCGCCAGCAGCCCGACTAGCGGGGGAAAAAACATTCAGTACTTC.

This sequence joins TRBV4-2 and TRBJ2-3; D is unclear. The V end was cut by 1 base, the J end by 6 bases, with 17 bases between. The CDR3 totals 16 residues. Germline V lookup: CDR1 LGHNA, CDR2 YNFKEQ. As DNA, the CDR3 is TGTGCCAGCAGCCAAGGGTCTGGGGTCAGAGCTGATACGCAGTATTTT. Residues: CASSQGSGVRADTQYF.

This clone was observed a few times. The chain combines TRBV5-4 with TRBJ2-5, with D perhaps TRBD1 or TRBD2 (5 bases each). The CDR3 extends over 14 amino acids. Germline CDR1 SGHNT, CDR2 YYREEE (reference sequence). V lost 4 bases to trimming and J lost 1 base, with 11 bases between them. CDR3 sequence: CASSDPGGQETQYF. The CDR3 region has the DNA TGTGCCAGCAGCGATCCTGGGGGCCAAGAGACCCAGTACTTC.

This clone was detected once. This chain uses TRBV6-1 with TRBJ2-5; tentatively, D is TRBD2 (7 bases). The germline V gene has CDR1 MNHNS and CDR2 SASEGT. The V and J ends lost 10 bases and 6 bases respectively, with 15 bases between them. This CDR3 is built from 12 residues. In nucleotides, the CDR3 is TGTGCCACCAAGGGGGGACTACAGACCCAGTACTTC. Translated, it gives CATKGGLQTQYF.

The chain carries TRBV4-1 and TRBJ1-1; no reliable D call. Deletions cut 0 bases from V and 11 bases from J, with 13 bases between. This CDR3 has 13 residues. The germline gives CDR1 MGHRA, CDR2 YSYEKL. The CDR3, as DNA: TGCGCCAGCAGCCAAGATTACAACGGAGAGGCTTTCTTT. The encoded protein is CASSQDYNGEAFF.

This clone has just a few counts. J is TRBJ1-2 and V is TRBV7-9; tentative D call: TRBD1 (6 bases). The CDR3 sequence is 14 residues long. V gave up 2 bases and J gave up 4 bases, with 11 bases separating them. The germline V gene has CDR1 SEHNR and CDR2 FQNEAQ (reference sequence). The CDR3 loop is CASSLKGEGYGYTF. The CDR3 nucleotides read TGTGCCAGCAGCTTAAAGGGGGAGGGCTATGGCTACACCTTC.

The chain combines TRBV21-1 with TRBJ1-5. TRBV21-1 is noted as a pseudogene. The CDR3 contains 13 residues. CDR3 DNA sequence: TGTGCCAGCAGCGGCCCAAGGGCTCAGCCCCAGCATTTT. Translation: CASSGPRAQPQHF.

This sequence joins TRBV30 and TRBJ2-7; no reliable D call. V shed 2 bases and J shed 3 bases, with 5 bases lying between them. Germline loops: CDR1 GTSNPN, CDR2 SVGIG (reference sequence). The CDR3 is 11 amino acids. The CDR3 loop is CAWSHIYEQYF. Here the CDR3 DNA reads TGTGCCTGGAGTCACATCTACGAGCAGTACTTC. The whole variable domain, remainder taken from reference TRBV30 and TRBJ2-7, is SQTIHQWPATLVQPVGSPLSLECTVEGTSNPNLYWYRQAAGRGLQLLFYSVGIGQISSEVPQNLSASRPQDRQFILSSKKLLLSDSGFYLCAWSHIYEQYFGPGTRLTVT.

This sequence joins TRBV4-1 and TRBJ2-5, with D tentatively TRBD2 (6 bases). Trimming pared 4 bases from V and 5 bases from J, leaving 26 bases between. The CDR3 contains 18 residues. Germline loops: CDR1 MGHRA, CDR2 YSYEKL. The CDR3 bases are TGCGCCAGCAGCCCAAAGATCGGGTGGGGGACTGAAGAGGAGACCCAGTACTTC. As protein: CASSPKIGWGTEEETQYF.

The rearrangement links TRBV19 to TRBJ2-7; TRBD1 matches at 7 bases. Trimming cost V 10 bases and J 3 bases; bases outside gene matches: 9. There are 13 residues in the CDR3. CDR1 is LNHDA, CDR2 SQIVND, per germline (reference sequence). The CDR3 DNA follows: TGTGCCACAAGTAATCCAGGGGGCTACGAGCAGTACTTC. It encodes CATSNPGGYEQYF. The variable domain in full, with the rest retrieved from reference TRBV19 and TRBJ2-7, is DGGITQSPKYLFRKEGQNVTLSCEQNLNHDAMYWYRQDPGQGLRLIYYSQIVNDFQKGDIAEGYSVSREKKESFPLTVTSAQKNPTAFYLCATSNPGGYEQYFGPGTRLTVT.